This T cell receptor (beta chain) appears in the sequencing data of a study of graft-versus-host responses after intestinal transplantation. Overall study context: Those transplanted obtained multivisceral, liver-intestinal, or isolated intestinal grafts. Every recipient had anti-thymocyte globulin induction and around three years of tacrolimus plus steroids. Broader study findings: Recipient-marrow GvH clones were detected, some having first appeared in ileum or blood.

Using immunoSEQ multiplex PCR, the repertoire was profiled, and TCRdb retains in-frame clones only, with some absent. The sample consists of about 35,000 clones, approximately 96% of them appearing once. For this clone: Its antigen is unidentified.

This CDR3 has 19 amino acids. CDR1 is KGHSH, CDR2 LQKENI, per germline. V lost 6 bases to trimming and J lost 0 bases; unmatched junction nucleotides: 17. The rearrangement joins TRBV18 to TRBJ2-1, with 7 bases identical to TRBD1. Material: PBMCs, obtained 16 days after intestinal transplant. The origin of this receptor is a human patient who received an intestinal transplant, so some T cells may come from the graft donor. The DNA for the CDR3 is TGTGCCAGCTCGCCTCTTTTTCAGGACAGGAAGAGCTCCTACAATGAGCAGTTCTTC. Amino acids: CASSPLFQDRKSSYNEQFF.